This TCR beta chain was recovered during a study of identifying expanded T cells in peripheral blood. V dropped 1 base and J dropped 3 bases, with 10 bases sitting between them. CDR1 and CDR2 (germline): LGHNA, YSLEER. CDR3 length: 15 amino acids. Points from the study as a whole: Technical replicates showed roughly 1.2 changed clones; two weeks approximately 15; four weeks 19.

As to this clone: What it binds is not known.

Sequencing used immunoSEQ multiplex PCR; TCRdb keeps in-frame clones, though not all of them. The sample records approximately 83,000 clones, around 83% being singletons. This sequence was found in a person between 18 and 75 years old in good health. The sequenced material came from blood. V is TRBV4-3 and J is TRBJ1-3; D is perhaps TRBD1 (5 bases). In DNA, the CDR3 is TGCGCCAGCAGCCAAGGGGGGACGGGTGGAAACACCATATATTTT. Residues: CASSQGGTGGNTIYF.